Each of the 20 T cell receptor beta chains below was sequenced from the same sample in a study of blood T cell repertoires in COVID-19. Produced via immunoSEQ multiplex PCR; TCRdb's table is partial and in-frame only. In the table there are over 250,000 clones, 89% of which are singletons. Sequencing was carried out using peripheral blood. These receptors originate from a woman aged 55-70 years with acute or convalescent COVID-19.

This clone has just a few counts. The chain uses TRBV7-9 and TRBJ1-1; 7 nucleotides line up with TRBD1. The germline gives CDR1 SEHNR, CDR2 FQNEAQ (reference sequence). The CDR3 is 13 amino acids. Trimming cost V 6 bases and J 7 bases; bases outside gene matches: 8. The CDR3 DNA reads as TGTGCCAGCAGATCCGGGACAGCCCATGAAGCTTTCTTT. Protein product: CASRSGTAHEAFF.

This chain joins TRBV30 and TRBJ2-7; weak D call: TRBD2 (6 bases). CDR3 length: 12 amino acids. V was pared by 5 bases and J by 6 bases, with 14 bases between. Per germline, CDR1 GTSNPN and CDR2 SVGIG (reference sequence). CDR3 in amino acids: CAWDPGGIEQYF. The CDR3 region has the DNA TGTGCCTGGGATCCCGGGGGTATCGAGCAGTACTTC.

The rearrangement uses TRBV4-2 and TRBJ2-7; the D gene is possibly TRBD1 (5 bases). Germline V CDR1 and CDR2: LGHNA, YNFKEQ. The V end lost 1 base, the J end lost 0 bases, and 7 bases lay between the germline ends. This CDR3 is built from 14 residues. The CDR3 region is CASSQGGTSYEQYF. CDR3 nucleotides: TGTGCCAGCAGCCAAGGGGGCACCTCCTACGAGCAGTACTTC.

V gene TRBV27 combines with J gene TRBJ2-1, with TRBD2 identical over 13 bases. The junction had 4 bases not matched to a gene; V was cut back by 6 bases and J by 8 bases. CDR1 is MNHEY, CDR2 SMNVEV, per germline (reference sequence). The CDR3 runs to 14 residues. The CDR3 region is CASRRTSGGYEQFF. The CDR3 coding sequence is TGTGCCAGCAGGCGGACTAGCGGGGGCTATGAGCAGTTCTTC.

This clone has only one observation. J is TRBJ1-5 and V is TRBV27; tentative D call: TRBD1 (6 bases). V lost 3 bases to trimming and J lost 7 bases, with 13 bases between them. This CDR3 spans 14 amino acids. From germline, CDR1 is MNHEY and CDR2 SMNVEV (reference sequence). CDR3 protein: CASSLGQGMQPQHF. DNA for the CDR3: TGTGCCAGCAGTTTGGGGCAGGGGATGCAGCCCCAGCATTTT.

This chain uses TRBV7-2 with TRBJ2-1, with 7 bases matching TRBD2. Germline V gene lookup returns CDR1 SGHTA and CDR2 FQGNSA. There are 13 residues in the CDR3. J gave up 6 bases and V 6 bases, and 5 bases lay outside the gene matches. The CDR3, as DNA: TGTGCCAGCAGGGGGACTAACGTCAATGAGCAGTTCTTC. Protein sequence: CASRGTNVNEQFF.

Here the CDR3 DNA reads TGTGCCAGCAAGCACGGACAGGGGGACGCCTGGGAGCAGTACTTC. It translates to CASKHGQGDAWEQYF. The chain employs TRBV3-1 (or the pseudogene TRBV3-2) and TRBJ2-7; 10 positions match TRBD1. CDR1 and CDR2 from the germline V gene are LGHDT and YNNKEL (reference sequence). This CDR3 contains 15 residues. Trimming took 7 bases from V and 7 from J; bases not matched to a gene: 13.

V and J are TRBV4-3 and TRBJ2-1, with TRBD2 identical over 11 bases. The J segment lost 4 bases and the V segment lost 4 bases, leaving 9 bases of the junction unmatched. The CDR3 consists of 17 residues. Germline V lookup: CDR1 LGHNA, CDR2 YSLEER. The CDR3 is CASSPKGGLAEYNEQFF. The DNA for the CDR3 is TGCGCCAGCAGCCCAAAAGGGGGACTAGCGGAATACAATGAGCAGTTCTTC.

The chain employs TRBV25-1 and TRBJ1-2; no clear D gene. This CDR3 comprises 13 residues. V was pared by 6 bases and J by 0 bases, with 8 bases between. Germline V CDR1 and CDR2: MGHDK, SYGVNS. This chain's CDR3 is CASSLAANYGYTF. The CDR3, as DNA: TGTGCCAGCAGCCTGGCCGCTAACTATGGCTACACCTTC.

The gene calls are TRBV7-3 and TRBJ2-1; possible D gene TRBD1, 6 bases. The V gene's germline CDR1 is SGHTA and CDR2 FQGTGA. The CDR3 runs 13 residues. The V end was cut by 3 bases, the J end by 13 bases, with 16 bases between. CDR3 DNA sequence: TGTGCCAGCAGCTTTTCACCACAGGGAGTACAGTTCTTC. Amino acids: CASSFSPQGVQFF.

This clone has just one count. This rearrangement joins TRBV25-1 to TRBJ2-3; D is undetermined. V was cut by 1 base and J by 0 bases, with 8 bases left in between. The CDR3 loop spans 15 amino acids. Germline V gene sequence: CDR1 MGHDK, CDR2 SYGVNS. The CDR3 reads CASSESRRSTDTQYF. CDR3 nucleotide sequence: TGTGCCAGCAGTGAATCTAGGCGGAGCACAGATACGCAGTATTTT.

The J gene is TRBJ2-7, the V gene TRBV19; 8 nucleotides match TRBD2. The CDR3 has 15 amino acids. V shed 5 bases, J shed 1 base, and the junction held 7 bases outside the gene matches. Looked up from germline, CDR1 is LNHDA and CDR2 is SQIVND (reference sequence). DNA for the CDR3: TGTGCCAGTAGTGTCGGGAGGGCGTTTTCCTACGAGCAGTACTTC. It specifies CASSVGRAFSYEQYF.

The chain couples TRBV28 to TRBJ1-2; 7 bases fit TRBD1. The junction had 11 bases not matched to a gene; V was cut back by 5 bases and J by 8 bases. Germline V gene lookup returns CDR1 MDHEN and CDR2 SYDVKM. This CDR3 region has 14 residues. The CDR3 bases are TGTGCCAGCAGTCAGGCGGTTCGAGGGGGCGGCTACACCTTC. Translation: CASSQAVRGGGYTF.

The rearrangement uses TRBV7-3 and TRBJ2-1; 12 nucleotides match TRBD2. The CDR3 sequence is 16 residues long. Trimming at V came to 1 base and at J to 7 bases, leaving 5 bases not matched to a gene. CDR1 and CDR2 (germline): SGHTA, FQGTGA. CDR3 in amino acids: CASSLITSGRRNEQFF. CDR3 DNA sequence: TGTGCCAGCAGCTTAATAACTAGCGGGAGGAGGAATGAGCAGTTCTTC.

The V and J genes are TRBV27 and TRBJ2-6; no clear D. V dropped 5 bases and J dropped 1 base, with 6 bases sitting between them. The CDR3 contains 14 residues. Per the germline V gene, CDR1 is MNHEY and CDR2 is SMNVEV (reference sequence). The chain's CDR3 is CASSIISGANVLTF. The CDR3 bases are TGTGCCAGCAGTATAATATCTGGGGCCAACGTCCTGACTTTC.

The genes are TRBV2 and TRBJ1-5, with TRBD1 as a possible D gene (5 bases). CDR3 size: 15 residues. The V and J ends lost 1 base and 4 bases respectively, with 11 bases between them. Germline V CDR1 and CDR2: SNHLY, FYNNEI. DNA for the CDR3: TGTGCCAGCAGTGAAGAAGGACATTCTAATCAGCCCCAGCATTTT. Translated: CASSEEGHSNQPQHF.

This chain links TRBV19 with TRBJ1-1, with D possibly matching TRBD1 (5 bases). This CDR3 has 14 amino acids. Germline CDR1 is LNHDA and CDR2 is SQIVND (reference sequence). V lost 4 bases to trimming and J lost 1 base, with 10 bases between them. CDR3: CASSTQATNTEAFF. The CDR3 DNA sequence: TGTGCCAGTAGTACACAGGCTACGAACACTGAAGCTTTCTTT.

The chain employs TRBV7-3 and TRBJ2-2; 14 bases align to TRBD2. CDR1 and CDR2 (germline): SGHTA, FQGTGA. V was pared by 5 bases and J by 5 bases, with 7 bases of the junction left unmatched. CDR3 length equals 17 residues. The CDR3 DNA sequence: TGTGCCAGCAGCCCGGGACTAGCGGGAGTGAGGACCGGGGAGCTGTTTTTT. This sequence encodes CASSPGLAGVRTGELFF. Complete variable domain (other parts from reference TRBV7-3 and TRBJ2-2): GAGVSQTPSNKVTEKGKYVELRCDPISGHTALYWYRQSLGQGPEFLIYFQGTGAADDSGLPNDRFFAVRPEGSVSTLKIQRTERGDSAVYLCASSPGLAGVRTGELFFGEGSRLTVL.

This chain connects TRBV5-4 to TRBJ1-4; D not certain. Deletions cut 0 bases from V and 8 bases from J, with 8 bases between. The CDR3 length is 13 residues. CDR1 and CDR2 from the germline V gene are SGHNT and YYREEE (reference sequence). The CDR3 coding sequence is TGTGCCAGCAGCTTGGAGGGAGGAGAAAAACTGTTTTTT. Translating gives CASSLEGGEKLFF.

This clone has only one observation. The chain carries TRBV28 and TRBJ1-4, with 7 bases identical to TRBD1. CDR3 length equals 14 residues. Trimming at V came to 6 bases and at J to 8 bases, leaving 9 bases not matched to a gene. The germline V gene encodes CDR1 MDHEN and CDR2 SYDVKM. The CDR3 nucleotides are TGTGCCAGCAGCAAAGGACAGACAGGGGAAAAACTGTTTTTT. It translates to CASSKGQTGEKLFF.